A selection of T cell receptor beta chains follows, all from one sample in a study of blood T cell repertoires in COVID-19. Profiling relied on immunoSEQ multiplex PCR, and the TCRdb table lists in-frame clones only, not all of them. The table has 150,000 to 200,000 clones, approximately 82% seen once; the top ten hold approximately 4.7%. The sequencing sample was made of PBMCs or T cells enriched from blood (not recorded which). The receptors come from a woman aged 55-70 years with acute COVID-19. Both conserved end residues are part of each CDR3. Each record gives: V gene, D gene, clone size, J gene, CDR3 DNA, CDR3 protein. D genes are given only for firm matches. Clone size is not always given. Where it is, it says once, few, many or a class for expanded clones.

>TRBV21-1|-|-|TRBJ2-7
TGTGCCAGCAGCCCACCGCGGCCTAGCGGGACCTACGAGCAGTACTTC
CASSPPRPSGTYEQYF
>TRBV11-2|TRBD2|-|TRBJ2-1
TGTGCCAGCAGCTTGCTGACTAGCGGGGCCTACAATGAGCAGTTCTTC
CASSLLTSGAYNEQFF
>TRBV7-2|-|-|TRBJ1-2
TGTGCCAGCAGCTTAGACAGTGACCTCTATGGCTACACCTTC
CASSLDSDLYGYTF
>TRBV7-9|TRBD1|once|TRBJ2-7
TGTGCCAGCAGCTTAGGTGGGACAGGGAAATACGAGCAGTACTTC
CASSLGGTGKYEQYF
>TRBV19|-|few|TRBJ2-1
TGTGCCAGTAGTGTAAAGGACGGACTATACAATGAGCAGTTCTTC
CASSVKDGLYNEQFF
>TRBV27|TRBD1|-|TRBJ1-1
TGTGCCAGCAGTTTCCGGACAGGGCGGGGGACTGAAGCTTTCTTT
CASSFRTGRGTEAFF
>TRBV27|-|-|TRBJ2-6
TGTGCCAGCAGTTCTCCGGGTCGCAGCTTGTCTGGGGCCAACGTCCTGACTTTC
CASSSPGRSLSGANVLTF
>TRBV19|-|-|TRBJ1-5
TGTGCCAGTAGTATAGTCGGGGGGCTCGGGCAGCCCCAGCATTTT
CASSIVGGLGQPQHF
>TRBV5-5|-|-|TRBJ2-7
TGTGCCAGCAGCCTATCTTGGGTAGAACCTAGCTACGAGCAGTACTTC
CASSLSWVEPSYEQYF
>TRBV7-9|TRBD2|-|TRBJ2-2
TGTGCCAGCAGCCTAGGCGGGGGAACGTTTGGGGAGCTGTTTTTT
CASSLGGGTFGELFF
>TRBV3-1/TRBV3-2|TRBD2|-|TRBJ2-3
TGTGCCAGCAGCCAAGCTCTAGCGGGGGTAGATACGCAGTATTTT
CASSQALAGVDTQYF
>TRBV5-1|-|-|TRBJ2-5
TGCGCCAGCAGCTCCCTAGCGCGGGAGACCCAGTACTTC
CASSSLARETQYF